This TCR beta chain was identified in a study of human T cells and chemical hapten exposure. About the research overall: Throughout the roughly 26-week study, diphenylcyclopropenone was applied weekly to the patients' scalps.

This clonotype was recorded at least ten times. Its antigen remains unknown. Time point indicated: pre-sensitization, week 0. Treatment indicated: therapeutic diphenylcyclopropenone sensitization with weekly scalp DPC. Prior to application of each patch test, blood was drawn. TCRdb used MiXCR to reprocess the RACE reads, holding one entry per CDR3 protein. The data show more than 70,000 distinct CDR3 sequences, 8.5% seen once. Findings of the study overall: Expanded TCRs clustered into significantly more large CDR3 similarity groups than controls, the analysis revealed. Healthy individuals' immune responses may differ from those of donors, who had alopecia.

The sequencing here drew on whole blood, taken in connection with sensitization to the hapten diphenylcyclopropenone (DPC). The sequence came from a man in his forties with alopecia areata. Some clones in this sample may be carry-over from other donors' samples.

The CDR3 loop reads CASSLDKAGNTIYF. The DNA of the CDR3 is TGCGCCAGCAGCCTGGACAAGGCTGGAAACACCATATATTTT. The chain has TRBV5-1 and TRBJ1-3; the D gene is possibly TRBD1 (5 bases). The CDR3 has 14 amino acids. V lost 4 bases to trimming and J lost 2 bases, with 10 bases between them. The germline gives CDR1 SGHRS, CDR2 YFSETQ.